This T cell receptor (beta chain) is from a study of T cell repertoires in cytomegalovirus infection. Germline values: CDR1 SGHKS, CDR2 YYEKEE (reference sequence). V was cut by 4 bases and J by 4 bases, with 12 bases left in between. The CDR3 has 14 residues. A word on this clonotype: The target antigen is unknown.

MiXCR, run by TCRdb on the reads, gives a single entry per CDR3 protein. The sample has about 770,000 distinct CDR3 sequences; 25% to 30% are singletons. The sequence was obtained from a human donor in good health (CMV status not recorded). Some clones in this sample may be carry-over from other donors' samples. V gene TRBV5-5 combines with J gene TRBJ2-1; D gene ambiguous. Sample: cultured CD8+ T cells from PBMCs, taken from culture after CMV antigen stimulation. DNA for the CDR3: TGTGCCAGCAGCCTGGAAAGCGTTTACAATGAGCAGTTCTTC. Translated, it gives CASSLESVYNEQFF.